This TCR beta chain stems from a study of blood T cell repertoires in COVID-19. Study at large: In each case, the material was cDNA or gDNA derived from T cells, B-cell-depleted T cells, or PBMCs.

Per the study methods: It was from reference gene primer amplification that nucleated cell counts were estimated. Here immunoSEQ multiplex PCR was the method, and the copy in TCRdb shows in-frame clones only, minus some. That table gives V, J and clone size, and the DNA gave D and trimming. The table includes some 200,000 clones, approximately 90% detected once. Germline V gene data show CDR1 as LNHDA and CDR2 as SQIVND (reference sequence). The CDR3 loop spans 16 amino acids. Trimming cost V 0 bases and J 1 base; bases outside gene matches: 2. The sequence came from a man at least 80 years old with acute or convalescent COVID-19. The sequencing sample was made of peripheral blood. The chain couples TRBV19 to TRBJ1-4; 7 bases are a match to TRBD1. The chain's CDR3 is CASSIDYRGTNEKLFF. The CDR3 DNA is TGTGCCAGTAGTATAGATTACAGGGGAACTAATGAAAAACTGTTTTTT.